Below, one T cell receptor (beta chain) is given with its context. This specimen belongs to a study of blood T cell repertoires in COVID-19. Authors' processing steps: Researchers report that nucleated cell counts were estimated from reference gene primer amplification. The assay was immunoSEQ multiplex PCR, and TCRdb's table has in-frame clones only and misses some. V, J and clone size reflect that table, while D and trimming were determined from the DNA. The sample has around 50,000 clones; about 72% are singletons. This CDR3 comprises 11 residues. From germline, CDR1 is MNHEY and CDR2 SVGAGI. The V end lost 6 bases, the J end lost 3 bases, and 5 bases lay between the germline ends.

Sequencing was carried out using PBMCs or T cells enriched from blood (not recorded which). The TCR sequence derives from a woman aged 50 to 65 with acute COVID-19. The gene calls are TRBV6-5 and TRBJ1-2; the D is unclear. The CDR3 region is CASRAYYGYTF. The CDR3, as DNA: TGTGCCAGCAGGGCTTACTATGGCTACACCTTC.